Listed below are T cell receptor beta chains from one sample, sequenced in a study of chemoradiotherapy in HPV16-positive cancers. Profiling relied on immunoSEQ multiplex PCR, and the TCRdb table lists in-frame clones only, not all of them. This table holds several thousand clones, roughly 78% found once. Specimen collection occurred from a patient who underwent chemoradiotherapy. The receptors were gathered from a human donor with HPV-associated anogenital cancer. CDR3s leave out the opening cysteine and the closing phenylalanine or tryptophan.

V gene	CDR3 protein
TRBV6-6	ATGASLHNEQF
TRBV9	ASSVDAGAGNTIY
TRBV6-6	ASSLAGGETQY
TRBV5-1	ASSLVAGGDYGYT
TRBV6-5	ASRAGQSTGELF
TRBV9	ASSVAPGEGEKLF
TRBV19	ASSGGETQY
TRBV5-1	ASSWTGLGGNEQY
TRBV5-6	ASSLVGAGYT
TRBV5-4	ASSFSPGIGYGYT
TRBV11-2	ASSLGALGDTQY
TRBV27	ASSLWQGHDQPQH
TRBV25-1	ASRMRDSPWETQY
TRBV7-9	ASSLRSDNEQF
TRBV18	ASSPPSKGVAF
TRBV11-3	ASSLGRADTQY
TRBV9	ASSNRDSHTEAF
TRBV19	ASSIKKYYGYT
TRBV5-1	ASSPEGQGLTPLH
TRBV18	ASSPPVGTQY
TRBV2	ASSGESTDTQY
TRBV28	ASSFRRKGSPLH
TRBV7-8	ASSLSWTGGTGELF
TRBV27	ASSLSRGQVGQY
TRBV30	AWALSGNTEAF
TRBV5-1	ASREGRGEGTEAF
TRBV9	ASSVARGGTEAF
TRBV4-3	ASSLNKGSDYGYT
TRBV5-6	ASSQGKRGNVYNEQF
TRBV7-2	ASSPSYGQGIGELF
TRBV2	ASSESVGRTQY
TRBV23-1	ASSRALYEQY
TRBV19	ASSIEGGRTDTQY
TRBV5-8	ASNPSLTANEKLF
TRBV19	ASISRQGARY
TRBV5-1	ASSLSGEEQF
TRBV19	ASTPRGFLGLF
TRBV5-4	ASSPGGLDTQY
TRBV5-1	ASSLVEENTEAF
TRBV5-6	ASSLGGEAQPQH
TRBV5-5	ASSLGVNTEAF
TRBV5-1	ASSLGLAGALDTQY
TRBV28	ASSPPGLALSGGEQF
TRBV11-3	ASSLRAMRPSNEKLF
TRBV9	ASSEAGHSYEQY
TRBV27	ASSTKQGRAGANVLT
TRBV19	ASGDRGLTGELF
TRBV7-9	ASSSQGELF
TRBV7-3	ASSLTGFADTQY
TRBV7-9	ASTSVGGTRDNEQF
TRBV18	ASSPEWGSPLH
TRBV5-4	ASSLAGAANSPLH
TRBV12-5	ASGPGRPDRGRTEAF
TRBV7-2	ASSLGDRLAGTQY
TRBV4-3	ASSPISSYNSPLH
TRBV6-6	ASSSTPRVHNEQF